This entry features one TCR beta chain sequence. Its matching antigen is unknown. This record belongs to a study of shared clonotypes between healthy human individuals. Per the germline V gene, CDR1 is LGHNA and CDR2 is YNFKEQ. The length of the CDR3 is 14 residues. The data were produced by immunoSEQ multiplex PCR, yet TCRdb's version contains in-frame clones alone and is incomplete. The sample shows 2 million to 2.5 million clones, 85% to 95% of them seen only once. The study's findings and limits: The naive CD4 repertoires of four donors were compared, and roughly 5% of clonotypes were shared.

The sequence came from a man between 18 and 35 years old in good health. Some clones in this sample may be carry-over from other donors' samples. This chain links TRBV4-2 with TRBJ2-5, with no clear D. The J call is in doubt because the DNA end fits TRBJ2-7 better. The specimen was naive CD4+ T cells from PBMCs. Subset meaning: CD45RA+ positively selected. The CDR3, as DNA: TGTGCCAGCAGCCAAGAAAACTTCTCCTACGAGCAGTACTTC. It specifies CASSQENFSYEQYF.